Listed below are T cell receptor beta chains from one sample, sequenced in a study of cytomegalovirus exposure and HLA in healthy donors. The repertoire was sequenced with immunoSEQ multiplex PCR; TCRdb's copy has only in-frame clones and lacks some. Of 200,000 to 250,000 clones listed, more than 75% are singletons. Sequenced material: PBMCs. All receptors come from a middle-aged woman in good health and CMV-seropositive. The CDR3 runs from the conserved cysteine through the conserved F or W. Each record gives: D gene, clone size, V gene, J gene, CDR3 DNA, CDR3 protein. The D gene is left open where the match is weak. The listing skips clone size in some rows; elsewhere it reads once, few, many or a size class.

D: .
size: .
V: TRBV11-3
J: TRBJ2-7
DNA: TGTGCCAGCAGCCCACAATCGCAGGACGAGCAGTACTTC
CDR3: CASSPQSQDEQYF

D: TRBD1
size: .
V: TRBV19
J: TRBJ1-1
DNA: TGTGCCAGTAGTAGAAACGGACAGGGGGAGAGAGCTTTCTTT
CDR3: CASSRNGQGERAFF

D: .
size: .
V: TRBV10-3
J: TRBJ2-3
DNA: TGTGCCATCAGCCCGGGGGAGGTCACAGATACGCAGTATTTT
CDR3: CAISPGEVTDTQYF

D: TRBD1
size: .
V: TRBV14
J: TRBJ2-6
DNA: TGTGCCAGCAGCCAAGTGTCTCTTCAGGGGGCTTTTGCTGGGGCCAACGTCCTGACTTTC
CDR3: CASSQVSLQGAFAGANVLTF

D: .
size: .
V: TRBV4-2
J: TRBJ1-5
DNA: TGTGCCAGCAGCCAAGAGGGGGGAGATAATCAGCCCCAGCATTTT
CDR3: CASSQEGGDNQPQHF

D: .
size: .
V: TRBV7-9
J: TRBJ2-1
DNA: TGTGCCAGCAGCTTACGGGTTAGTGAGCAGTTCTTC
CDR3: CASSLRVSEQFF

D: TRBD1
size: once
V: TRBV5-6
J: TRBJ2-1
DNA: TGTGCCAGCAGCATAGGGACAGACCAACCTCAGTTCTTC
CDR3: CASSIGTDQPQFF

D: TRBD1
size: .
V: TRBV5-1
J: TRBJ2-7
DNA: TGCGCCAGCACCGCCTCAGGGACAGGGGCCTACGAGCAGTACTTC
CDR3: CASTASGTGAYEQYF

D: TRBD2
size: .
V: TRBV18
J: TRBJ2-3
DNA: TGTGCCAGCTCACCACCGAGACTAGCGGGAATAGATACGCAGTATTTT
CDR3: CASSPPRLAGIDTQYF

D: TRBD1
size: .
V: TRBV6-5
J: TRBJ2-7
DNA: TGTGCCAGCAGTCCACCGGGACAGGGAGCGTACGAGCAGTACTTC
CDR3: CASSPPGQGAYEQYF

D: TRBD1
size: .
V: TRBV6-4
J: TRBJ2-7
DNA: TGTGCCAGCAAAGCGGGACAGGGGTCCTACGAGCAGTACTTC
CDR3: CASKAGQGSYEQYF

D: .
size: .
V: TRBV5-4
J: TRBJ1-1
DNA: TGTGCCAGCAGCTTAAGTTTTACGGACACTGAAGCTTTCTTT
CDR3: CASSLSFTDTEAFF

D: .
size: .
V: TRBV5-4
J: TRBJ1-1
DNA: TGTGCCAGCAGCTTGTCGGGACTGCGAAACACTGAAGCTTTCTTT
CDR3: CASSLSGLRNTEAFF

D: TRBD2
size: .
V: TRBV10-3
J: TRBJ2-7
DNA: TGTGCCATCAGTGGGACACTAGCGGGGGGCTCCTACGAGCAGTACTTC
CDR3: CAISGTLAGGSYEQYF

D: TRBD1
size: .
V: TRBV27
J: TRBJ1-2
DNA: TGTGCCAGCAGTTTATCTAAACAGGGGTACTATGGCTACACCTTC
CDR3: CASSLSKQGYYGYTF

D: TRBD1
size: once
V: TRBV10-3
J: TRBJ2-7
DNA: TGTGCCATCAGTGAGTCGGGACAGGGATCCTACGAGCAGTACTTC
CDR3: CAISESGQGSYEQYF

D: TRBD1
size: once
V: TRBV28
J: TRBJ1-2
DNA: TGTGCCAGCAGTTCTGGGACAGGAGCTAACTATGGCTACACCTTC
CDR3: CASSSGTGANYGYTF

D: TRBD1
size: .
V: TRBV10-3
J: TRBJ1-5
DNA: TGTGCCAGCAGTCTTCAGGGGGGCAATCAGCCCCAGCATTTT
CDR3: CASSLQGGNQPQHF

D: .
size: .
V: TRBV30
J: TRBJ2-1
DNA: TGTGCCTGGAGGGGCGGGTATGAGCAGTTCTTC
CDR3: CAWRGGYEQFF

D: .
size: .
V: TRBV6-1
J: TRBJ2-7
DNA: TGTGCCAGCAGTCCCACAGGGACCTCCTCCTACGAGCAGTACTTC
CDR3: CASSPTGTSSYEQYF

D: .
size: .
V: TRBV7-8
J: TRBJ1-3
DNA: TGTGCCAGCAGCTTAGACGGGACAAATGGAAACACCATATATTTT
CDR3: CASSLDGTNGNTIYF